The 10 T cell receptor beta chains presented below share a single source sample, sequenced in a study of blood T cell repertoires in COVID-19. Only in-frame clones appear in the TCRdb table, and some are missing; sequencing was by immunoSEQ multiplex PCR. The sample gives some 150,000 clones, around 90% of which show up once; 1.5% is in the top ten. What was sequenced was peripheral blood. All receptors derive from a woman aged 55-69 years with acute or convalescent COVID-19.

The chain couples TRBV30 to TRBJ1-1, with D possibly being TRBD1 (6 bases). V lost 4 bases, J lost 5 bases, and 17 bases lay in between. The CDR3 loop spans 14 amino acids. The germline V gene has CDR1 GTSNPN and CDR2 SVGIG (reference sequence). For the CDR3, the DNA is TGTGCCTGGACCCCGCAGGGGTTCGGGACTGAAGCTTTCTTT. Protein sequence: CAWTPQGFGTEAFF.

V is TRBV29-1 and J is TRBJ2-1, with a weak D call TRBD2 (6 bases). Germline V lookup: CDR1 SQVTM, CDR2 ANQGSEA. V was clipped by 3 bases and J by 6 bases, with 9 bases between them. The CDR3 totals 12 residues. The CDR3 loop is CSVERGGNEQFF. For the CDR3, the DNA is TGCAGCGTTGAGCGGGGTGGCAATGAGCAGTTCTTC.

V usage is TRBV6-6 and J usage is TRBJ1-3; unclear D gene. Germline values: CDR1 MNHNY, CDR2 SVGAGI (reference sequence). The CDR3 consists of 15 residues. V lost 6 bases, J lost 0 bases, and 12 bases lay in between. CDR3 sequence reads: CASRLLDSSGNTIYF. DNA for the CDR3: TGTGCCAGCAGACTGCTGGACTCCTCTGGAAACACCATATATTTT.

This clone was observed a single time. The rearrangement links TRBV10-3 to TRBJ1-1; no definite D call. The CDR3 has 14 amino acids. Germline values: CDR1 ENHRY, CDR2 SYGVKD. V dropped 10 bases and J dropped 1 base, with 16 bases sitting between them. The CDR3 DNA reads TGTGCCACCGAACGGACTGCGGGGAACACTGAAGCTTTCTTT. Amino acid sequence: CATERTAGNTEAFF.

V is TRBV7-9 and J is TRBJ2-1, with TRBD2 identical over 10 bases. Losses at the gene ends were 5 bases for V and 2 bases for J; bases not matched to a gene: 9. Germline V gives CDR1 SEHNR, CDR2 FQNEAQ (reference sequence). The CDR3 sequence is 17 residues long. This CDR3 reads CASSKTSGGAAYNEQFF. Written as DNA, the CDR3 is TGTGCCAGCAGCAAGACCAGCGGGGGGGCCGCCTACAATGAGCAGTTCTTC.

CDR3 sequence reads: CASSFPTGAKGHEQYF. The CDR3 nucleotides read TGTGCCAGCAGCTTCCCGACAGGGGCGAAGGGTCACGAGCAGTACTTC. V usage is TRBV13 and J usage is TRBJ2-7, with 8 bases matching TRBD1. The ends lost 3 bases at V and 5 bases at J; junction bases unmatched: 12. The germline CDR1 and CDR2 sequences are PRHDT and FYEKMQ (reference sequence). There are 16 residues in the CDR3.

The V gene is TRBV28, the J gene TRBJ2-1; D gene unclear. Trimming cost V 3 bases and J 4 bases, with 13 bases left between them. From germline, CDR1 is MDHEN and CDR2 SYDVKM. This CDR3 comprises 15 residues. The CDR3 DNA sequence: TGTGCCAGCAGTTTTCCAGTAGCCCCTTACAATGAGCAGTTCTTC. Protein: CASSFPVAPYNEQFF.

This chain joins TRBV6-5 and TRBJ2-5; possibly TRBD2 for D (5 bases). Germline CDR1 and CDR2: MNHEY and SVGAGI. This CDR3 has 15 amino acids. V lost 2 bases to trimming and J lost 4 bases, with 14 bases between them. CDR3 in DNA: TGTGCCAGCAGTTACCTCGCCGCACTAGGAGAGACCCAGTACTTC. Its translation: CASSYLAALGETQYF.

The genes are TRBV5-1 and TRBJ2-7; D remains unclear. The V end lost 2 bases, the J end lost 0 bases, and 12 bases lay between the germline ends. The CDR3 has 15 amino acids. Germline values: CDR1 SGHRS, CDR2 YFSETQ. CDR3 loop: CASSLGSDRSYEQYF. DNA of the CDR3: TGCGCCAGCAGCTTAGGCAGCGACCGCTCCTACGAGCAGTACTTC.

The V call is TRBV5-1, the J call TRBJ1-2; maybe TRBD1 (5 bases). The CDR3 is made up of 15 amino acids. Trimming cost V 4 bases and J 0 bases, with 13 bases left between them. CDR1 and CDR2 from the germline V gene are SGHRS and YFSETQ. CDR3 nucleotides: TGCGCCAGCAGCAAAACCGGGGGGTCTAACTATGGCTACACCTTC. This sequence encodes CASSKTGGSNYGYTF.